The next 10 T cell receptor beta chains were all read from a single sample in a study of blood T cells in healthy people across ages. Through a sample-barcoded 5' primer and a J-beta primer mix, a second PCR was run for roughly 7 to 11 cycles. One entry per CDR3 protein, called by TCRdb with MiXCR from the 5' RACE reads. The sample has approximately 900,000 distinct CDR3 sequences, approximately 49% seen once; the top ten hold roughly 12%. Material: blood. These receptors were obtained from a man aged 25 to 40 in good health.

The rearrangement links TRBV10-3 to TRBJ1-5, with 8 bases lining up with TRBD1. Germline CDR1 and CDR2: ENHRY and SYGVKD. The trim removed 6 bases at V and 5 bases at J, leaving 6 bases unmatched. The CDR3 totals 14 residues. The CDR3 nucleotides are TGTGCCATCAGCGCTACAGGGGGGGATCAGCCCCAGCATTTT. Its translation is CAISATGGDQPQHF.

This rearrangement joins TRBV5-1 to TRBJ2-3; tentative D call: TRBD1 (6 bases). This CDR3 region has 17 residues. The germline CDR1 and CDR2 sequences are SGHRS and YFSETQ. Trimming cost V 0 bases and J 1 base, with 15 bases left between them. CDR3 coding DNA: TGCGCCAGCAGCTTGGAGCCCGACAGGCTCGGCACAGATACGCAGTATTTT. This sequence encodes CASSLEPDRLGTDTQYF.

The genes are TRBV5-1 and TRBJ2-7, with a weak D call TRBD2 (6 bases). Germline loops: CDR1 SGHRS, CDR2 YFSETQ. V lost 0 bases and J 7 bases, leaving 14 bases between the germline ends. The CDR3 spans 14 residues. CDR3 sequence (DNA): TGCGCCAGCAGCTTGGGGGAGGTAGACAATGAGCAGTACTTC. Translated, it gives CASSLGEVDNEQYF.

This chain connects TRBV4-1 to TRBJ1-6, with D unresolved. The germline gives CDR1 MGHRA, CDR2 YSYEKL. V shed 4 bases and J shed 3 bases, with 16 bases lying between them. The CDR3 length is 17 residues. The CDR3 sequence is CASSLVSRTFYNSPLHF. Here the CDR3 DNA reads TGCGCCAGCAGCCTAGTGTCGAGGACTTTCTATAATTCACCCCTCCACTTT.

A few counts support this clonotype. CDR3 sequence reads: CATSDPATGTDTQYF. The CDR3 region has the DNA TGTGCCACCAGTGATCCTGCGACAGGCACAGATACGCAGTATTTT. The chain uses TRBV24-1 and TRBJ2-3, with D perhaps matching TRBD1 (5 bases). From germline, CDR1 is KGHDR and CDR2 SFDVKD. V lost 3 bases and J lost 1, with 10 bases in between. CDR3 length: 15 residues.

The chain employs TRBV29-1 and TRBJ1-5, with a possible D match to TRBD1 (5 bases). The length of the CDR3 is 14 residues. V was pared by 0 bases and J by 6 bases, with 12 bases between. Germline assignment: CDR1 SQVTM and CDR2 ANQGSEA. For the CDR3, the DNA is TGCAGCGTTGAAGAAGGAGGGGTGGGTCAGCCCCAGCATTTT. It encodes CSVEEGGVGQPQHF. Variable domain in full (rest from reference TRBV29-1 and TRBJ1-5): SAVISQKPSRDICQRGTSLTIQCQVDSQVTMMFWYRQQPGQSLTLIATANQGSEATYESGFVIDKFPISRPNLTFSTLTVSNMSPEDSSIYLCSVEEGGVGQPQHFGDGTRLSIL.

A few counts support this clonotype. The chain has TRBV3-1 and TRBJ1-1; D is perhaps TRBD1 (5 bases). Germline-derived CDR1 and CDR2 are LGHDT and YNNKEL (reference sequence). V was shortened by 5 bases and J by 0 bases, with 16 bases between the two germline ends. There are 16 residues in the CDR3. CDR3 residues: CASSLRRGRMNTEAFF. The CDR3 DNA follows: TGTGCCAGCAGCTTACGGCGGGGCAGGATGAACACTGAAGCTTTCTTT.

The count of this clonotype is one. This chain connects TRBV6-2 or TRBV6-3 to TRBJ1-5; 7 bases match TRBD1. CDR3 length: 17 amino acids. The germline V gene encodes CDR1 MNHEY and CDR2 SVGEGT. J was trimmed by 3 bases and V by 2 bases; bases with no gene match: 10. The CDR3 spells CASSYGQDNPPNQPQHF. Written as DNA, the CDR3 is TGTGCCAGCAGTTACGGACAGGACAATCCCCCCAATCAGCCCCAGCATTTT.

The chain carries TRBV6-5 and TRBJ2-7; D ambiguous. The CDR3 has 14 residues. V was shortened by 4 bases and J by 4 bases, with 14 bases between the two germline ends. Looked up from germline, CDR1 is MNHEY and CDR2 is SVGAGI. The CDR3 region is CASSLGGVGYEQYF. For the CDR3, the DNA is TGTGCCAGCAGTTTGGGTGGGGTGGGGTACGAGCAGTACTTC.

The rearrangement uses TRBV5-1 and TRBJ2-3, with TRBD1 identical over 7 bases. Per germline, CDR1 SGHRS and CDR2 YFSETQ. The CDR3 has 14 amino acids. The V segment lost 5 bases and the J segment 4 bases; nucleotides outside the gene matches: 7. The CDR3 sequence: CASSEGAQSDTQYF. CDR3 coding DNA: TGCGCCAGCAGTGAGGGGGCCCAGTCAGATACGCAGTATTTT.